This TCR beta chain stems from a study of metastatic and nonmetastatic thyroid tumors. Findings and caveats of the study: It was reported that TCR beta diversity was significantly higher in malignant thyroid tumors than benign nodules, in blood and tumor.

No patient had received any treatment before thyroid surgery. CDR3 length equals 12 residues. CDR1 is MDHEN and CDR2 is SYDVKM in the germline V gene. Trimming stripped 11 bases from V and 2 bases from J, with 12 bases between. Original analysis: A distant-metastasis classifier for papillary thyroid cancer was built using CDR3 differences across clinicopathological groups. TCRdb reanalyzed the PCR reads with MiXCR. In this record, the V and J calls reflect TCRdb's handling and not the investigators' own analysis. The table records about 22,000 clones, around 40% of them present only once. In the case of this clone: Its antigen is not known.

The sequenced sample consisted of blood. J is TRBJ1-2 and V is TRBV28; D unresolved. This sequence was found in a male donor with papillary thyroid cancer or a benign thyroid nodule (not recorded which). Some clones in this sample may be carry-over from other donors' samples. For the CDR3, the DNA is TGTGCCGTTGCGTCGCTAAACTATGGCTACACCTTC. Protein product: CAVASLNYGYTF.